This T cell receptor beta chain came from a study of cytomegalovirus exposure and HLA in healthy donors. The CDR3 has 12 residues. V lost 8 bases and J lost 5, with 12 bases in between. Germline V gene data show CDR1 as WSHSY and CDR2 as SAAADI. PCR used 60 Vbeta primers and 13 Jbeta primers. Measured with immunoSEQ multiplex PCR; TCRdb has only the in-frame clones, and not every one. The sample shows 150,000 to 200,000 clones, roughly 82% of them seen only once. The sample taken for sequencing was PBMCs. The chain has TRBV10-2 and TRBJ2-5; D is perhaps TRBD1 or TRBD2 (6 bases each). This TCR derives from a girl aged 5 to 17 in good health and CMV-seropositive. The chain's CDR3 is CASGGGLETQYF. CDR3 DNA sequence: TGCGCCAGCGGTGGGGGGCTCGAGACCCAGTACTTC.